This TCR beta chain derives from a study of early T cells in non-severe SARS-CoV-2 infection. On the study more broadly: Chains from this unsorted whole-blood bulk RNA could not be paired.

This clonotype was picked up many times. This CDR3 region has 15 residues. V dropped 2 bases and J dropped 2 bases, with 11 bases sitting between them. Germline CDR1 is LGHNA and CDR2 is YSLEER. TCRdb processed the 5' RACE reads anew with MiXCR; each CDR3 protein has one entry. The data hold tens of thousands of distinct CDR3 sequences, with around 6.9% observed a single time. This receptor was obtained from an adult who was a healthcare worker with PCR-confirmed SARS-CoV-2 infection or an uninfected control (not recorded which). Here the sequenced sample was whole blood, taken at baseline. The chain links TRBV4-3 to TRBJ2-3; possibly TRBD1 for D (6 bases). The CDR3 spells CASSQWTEVTDTQYF. The CDR3 DNA is TGCGCCAGCAGCCAATGGACAGAAGTCACAGATACGCAGTATTTT.